This T cell receptor (beta chain) is from a study of cytomegalovirus exposure and HLA in healthy donors. Notes on the study in general: Researchers left out some V segments, among them TRBV6-2 and TRBV6-3, as indistinguishable. CMV serostatus was the only recorded immune exposure for donors. In a later analysis, approximately 15,000 TCR beta sequences were associated with HLA alleles at 0.05 false discovery rate. When analyzed later, the rates of TCR association showed variation by HLA locus, with DRB1 the most and HLA-C the fewest.

The PCR contained 60 Vbeta and 13 Jbeta primers. The protocol was immunoSEQ multiplex PCR, while the TCRdb copy is restricted to in-frame clones and leaves out a portion. Of some 160,000 clones listed, roughly 72% are singletons. Details on this clone: Its antigen is currently unknown.

CDR3 size: 16 residues. CDR1 and CDR2 (germline): MDHEN, SYDVKM. V lost 1 base and J lost 2; bases outside the gene matches: 5. The rearrangement links TRBV28 to TRBJ2-1, with TRBD2 matching over 7 bases. Specimen: PBMCs. The source of this sequence is a man aged 35 to 55 in good health and CMV-seronegative. CDR3: CASSLYAGEAYNEQFF. For the CDR3, the DNA is TGTGCCAGCAGTTTATACGCGGGGGAGGCCTACAATGAGCAGTTCTTC.